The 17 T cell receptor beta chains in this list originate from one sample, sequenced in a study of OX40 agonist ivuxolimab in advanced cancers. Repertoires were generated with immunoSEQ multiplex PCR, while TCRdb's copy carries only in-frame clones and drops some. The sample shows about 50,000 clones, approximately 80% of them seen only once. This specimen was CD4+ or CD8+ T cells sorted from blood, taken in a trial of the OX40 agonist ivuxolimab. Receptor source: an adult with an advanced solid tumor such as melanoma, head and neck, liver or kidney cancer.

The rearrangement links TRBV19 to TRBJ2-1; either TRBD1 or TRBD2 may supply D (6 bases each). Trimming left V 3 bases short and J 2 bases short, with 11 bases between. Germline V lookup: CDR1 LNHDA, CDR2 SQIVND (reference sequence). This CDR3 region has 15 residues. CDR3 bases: TGTGCCAGTAGTATTTACGGGGGCACCTACAATGAGCAGTTCTTC. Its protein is CASSIYGGTYNEQFF.

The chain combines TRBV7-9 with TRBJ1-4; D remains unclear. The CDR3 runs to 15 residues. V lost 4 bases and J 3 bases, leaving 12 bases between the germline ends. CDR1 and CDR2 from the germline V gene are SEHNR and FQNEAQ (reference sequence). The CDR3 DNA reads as TGTGCCAGCAGCTCGTCCGGGATTCCTAATGAAAAACTGTTTTTT. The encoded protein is CASSSSGIPNEKLFF.

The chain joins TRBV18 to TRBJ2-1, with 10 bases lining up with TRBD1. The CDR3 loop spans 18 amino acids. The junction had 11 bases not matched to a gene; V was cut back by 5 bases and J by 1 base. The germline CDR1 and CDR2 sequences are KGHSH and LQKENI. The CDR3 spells CASSLRTGQGSSYNEQFF. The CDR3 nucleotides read TGTGCCAGCTCATTGCGCACGGGACAGGGGTCATCCTACAATGAGCAGTTCTTC.

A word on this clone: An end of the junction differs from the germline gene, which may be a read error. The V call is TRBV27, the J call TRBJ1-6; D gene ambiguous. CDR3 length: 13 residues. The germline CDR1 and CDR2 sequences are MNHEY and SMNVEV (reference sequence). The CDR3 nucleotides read TGTGCCAGCAGTCTCCTACCGAATTTACCCCTCCACTTT. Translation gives CASSLLPNLPLHF.

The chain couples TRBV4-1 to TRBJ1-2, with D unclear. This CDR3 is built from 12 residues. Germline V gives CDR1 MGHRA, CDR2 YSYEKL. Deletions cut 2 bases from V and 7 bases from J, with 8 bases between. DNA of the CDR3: TGCGCCAGCAGCCAACTGGGGTTTGGCTACACCTTC. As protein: CASSQLGFGYTF.

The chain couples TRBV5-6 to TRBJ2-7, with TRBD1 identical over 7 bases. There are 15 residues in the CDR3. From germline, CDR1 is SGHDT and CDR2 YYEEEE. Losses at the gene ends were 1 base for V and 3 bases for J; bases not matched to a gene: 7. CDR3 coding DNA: TGTGCCAGCAGCTTGAGGGGGCAGTTCGACTACGAGCAGTACTTC. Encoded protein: CASSLRGQFDYEQYF.

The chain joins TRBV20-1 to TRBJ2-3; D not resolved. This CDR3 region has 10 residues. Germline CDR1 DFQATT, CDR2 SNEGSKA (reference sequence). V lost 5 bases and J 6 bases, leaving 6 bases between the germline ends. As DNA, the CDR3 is TGCAGTGCTTCCACGGATACGCAGTATTTT. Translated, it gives CSASTDTQYF.

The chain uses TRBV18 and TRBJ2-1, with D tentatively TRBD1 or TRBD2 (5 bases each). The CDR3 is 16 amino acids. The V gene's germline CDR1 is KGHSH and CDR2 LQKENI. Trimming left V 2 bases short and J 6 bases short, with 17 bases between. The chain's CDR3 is CASSPRPRAGGNEQFF. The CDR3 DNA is TGTGCCAGCTCACCAAGACCCAGGGCAGGAGGCAATGAGCAGTTCTTC.

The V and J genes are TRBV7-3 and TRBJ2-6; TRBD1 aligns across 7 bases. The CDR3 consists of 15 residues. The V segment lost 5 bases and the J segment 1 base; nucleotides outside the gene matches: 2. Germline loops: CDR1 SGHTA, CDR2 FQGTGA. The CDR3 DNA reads TGTGCCAGCAGCGGGGGACAGTCTGGGGCCAACGTCCTGACTTTC. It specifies CASSGGQSGANVLTF.

CDR3 protein: CASSELDRVGGNYGYTF. CDR3 nucleotides: TGTGCCAGCAGTGAACTGGACAGAGTAGGTGGTAACTATGGCTACACCTTC. The chain combines TRBV25-1 with TRBJ1-2; maybe TRBD1 (6 bases). The V gene's germline CDR1 is MGHDK and CDR2 SYGVNS. Deletions cut 2 bases from V and 1 base from J, with 17 bases between. The CDR3 contains 17 residues.

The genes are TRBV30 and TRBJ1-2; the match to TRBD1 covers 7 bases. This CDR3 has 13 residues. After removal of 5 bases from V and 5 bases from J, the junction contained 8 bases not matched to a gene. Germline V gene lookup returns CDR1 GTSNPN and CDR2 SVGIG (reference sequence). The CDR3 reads CAWSYRGGYGYTF. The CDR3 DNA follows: TGTGCCTGGTCGTACAGGGGCGGGTATGGCTACACCTTC.

CDR3 DNA sequence: TGTGCCAGCTCACCAATTTCAGAGGCCTATGAAAAACTGTTTTTT. Its translation: CASSPISEAYEKLFF. The chain links TRBV18 to TRBJ1-4; D gene uncertain. The CDR3 is 15 residues long. V dropped 2 bases and J dropped 6 bases, with 13 bases sitting between them. Germline V CDR1 and CDR2: KGHSH, LQKENI.

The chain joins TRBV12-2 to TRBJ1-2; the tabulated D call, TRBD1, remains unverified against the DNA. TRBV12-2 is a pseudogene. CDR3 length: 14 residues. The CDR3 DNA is TGTGCAAGTCGCTGTCGGACAGGGTTCTATGGCTACACCTTC. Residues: CASRCRTGFYGYTF.

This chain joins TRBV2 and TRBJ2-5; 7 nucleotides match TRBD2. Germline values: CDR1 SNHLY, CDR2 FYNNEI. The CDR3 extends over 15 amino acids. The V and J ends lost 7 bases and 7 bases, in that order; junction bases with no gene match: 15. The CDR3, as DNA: TGTGCCAGCACTTACTCCCCCGCTAGCGGCGGGACCCAGTACTTC. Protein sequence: CASTYSPASGGTQYF.

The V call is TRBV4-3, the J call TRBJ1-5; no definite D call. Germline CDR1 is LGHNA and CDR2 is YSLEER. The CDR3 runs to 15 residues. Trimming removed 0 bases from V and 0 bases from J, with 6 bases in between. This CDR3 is CASSQDAYSNQPQHF. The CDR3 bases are TGCGCCAGCAGCCAAGATGCCTATAGCAATCAGCCCCAGCATTTT.

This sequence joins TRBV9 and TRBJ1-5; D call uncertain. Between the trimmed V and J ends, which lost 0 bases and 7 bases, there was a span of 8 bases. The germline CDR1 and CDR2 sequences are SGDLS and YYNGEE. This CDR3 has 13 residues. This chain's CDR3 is CASSVGMEQPQHF. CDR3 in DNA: TGTGCCAGCAGCGTAGGGATGGAGCAGCCCCAGCATTTT.

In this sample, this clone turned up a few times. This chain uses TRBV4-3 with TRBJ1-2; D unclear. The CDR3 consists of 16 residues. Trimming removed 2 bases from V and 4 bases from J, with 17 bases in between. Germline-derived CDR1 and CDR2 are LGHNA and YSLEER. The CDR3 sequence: CASSQLVGRSLYGYTF. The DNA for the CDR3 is TGCGCCAGCAGCCAATTAGTAGGACGGTCACTCTATGGCTACACCTTC.